This T cell receptor (beta chain) was obtained from a study of T cell repertoires in cytomegalovirus infection. Study-level background: Through public TCR beta signatures, both CMV infection and matching HLA type were indicated.

MiXCR, applied by TCRdb to the reads, yields one record per CDR3 protein. Counted here are some 130,000 distinct CDR3 sequences, roughly 8.2% occurring once; the ten biggest clones make up over 9.5%. The CDR3 sequence is 13 residues long. V was pared by 5 bases and J by 4 bases, with 4 bases of the junction left unmatched. In this sample, this clonotype turned up a few times. This TCR came from a human donor in good health (CMV status not recorded). Some clones in this sample may be carry-over from other donors' samples. Sequenced input: PBMCs. This sequence joins TRBV12-3 or TRBV12-4 and TRBJ1-2, with 7 bases fitting TRBD1. The CDR3 protein is CASSTGVGYGYTF. The DNA of the CDR3 is TGTGCCAGCAGTACAGGGGTAGGCTATGGCTACACCTTC.